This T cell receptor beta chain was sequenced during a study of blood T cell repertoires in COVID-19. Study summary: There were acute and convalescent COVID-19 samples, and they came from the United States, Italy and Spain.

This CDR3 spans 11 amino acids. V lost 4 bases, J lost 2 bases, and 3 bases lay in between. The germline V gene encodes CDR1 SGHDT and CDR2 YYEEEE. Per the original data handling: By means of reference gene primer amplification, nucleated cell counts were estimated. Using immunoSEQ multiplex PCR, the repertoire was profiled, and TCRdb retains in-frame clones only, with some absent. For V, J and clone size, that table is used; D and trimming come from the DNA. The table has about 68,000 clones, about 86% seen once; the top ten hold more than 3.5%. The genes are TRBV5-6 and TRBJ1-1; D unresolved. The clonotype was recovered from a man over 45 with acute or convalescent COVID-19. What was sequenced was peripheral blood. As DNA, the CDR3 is TGTGCCAGCAGCCGTAACACTGAAGCTTTCTTT. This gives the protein CASSRNTEAFF.